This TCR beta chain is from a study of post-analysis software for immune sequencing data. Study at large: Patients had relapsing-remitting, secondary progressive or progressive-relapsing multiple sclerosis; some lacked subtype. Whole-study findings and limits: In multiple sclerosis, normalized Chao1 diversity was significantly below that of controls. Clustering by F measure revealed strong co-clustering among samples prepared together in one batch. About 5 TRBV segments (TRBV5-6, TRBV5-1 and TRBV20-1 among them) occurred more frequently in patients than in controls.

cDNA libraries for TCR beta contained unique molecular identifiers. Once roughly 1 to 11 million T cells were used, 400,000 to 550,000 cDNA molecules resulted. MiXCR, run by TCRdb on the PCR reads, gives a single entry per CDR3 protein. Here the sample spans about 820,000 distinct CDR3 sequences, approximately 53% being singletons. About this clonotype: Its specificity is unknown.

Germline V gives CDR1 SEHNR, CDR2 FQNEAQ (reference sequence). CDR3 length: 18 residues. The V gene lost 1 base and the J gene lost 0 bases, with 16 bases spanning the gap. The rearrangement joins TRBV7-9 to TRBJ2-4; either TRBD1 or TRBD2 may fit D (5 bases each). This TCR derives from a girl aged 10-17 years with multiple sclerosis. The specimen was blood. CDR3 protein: CASSLGSGTDGAKNIQYF. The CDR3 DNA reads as TGTGCCAGCAGCTTAGGGTCAGGGACCGACGGAGCCAAAAACATTCAGTACTTC. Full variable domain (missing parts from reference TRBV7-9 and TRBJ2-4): DTGVSQNPRHKITKRGQNVTFRCDPISEHNRLYWYRQTLGQGPEFLTYFQNEAQLEKSRLLSDRFSAERPKGSFSTLEIQRTEQGDSAMYLCASSLGSGTDGAKNIQYFGAGTRLSVL.